The clone carrying this T cell receptor (beta chain) has ten or more counts. Its target is unknown. Germline CDR1 reads MNHNS; CDR2 reads SASEGT. The CDR3 covers 16 residues. Trimming pared 4 bases from V and 5 bases from J, leaving 19 bases between. Memory CD4+ cells were defined as CD4+CD45RO+CD25-. Each CDR3 protein gets one entry after TCRdb re-called the 5' RACE reads with MiXCR. Of approximately 42,000 distinct CDR3 sequences listed, less than 30% are singletons. Study results and caveats: Tumor-infiltrating Treg TCR alpha and beta sequences overlapped most with tumor naive CD4+ T cells, then blood naive.

Sequenced material: memory CD4+ T cells sorted from a lymph node. Subset defined: memory CD4+ T cells, CD4+CD45RO+CD25-. The sequence came from a female donor with breast cancer. The V gene is TRBV6-1, the J gene TRBJ2-3; no clear D gene. The CDR3 sequence: CASSGTRALTGDTQYF. In DNA, the CDR3 is TGTGCCAGCAGTGGTACACGGGCCCTTACCGGAGATACGCAGTATTTT.